Presented here are 9 T cell receptor beta chains from one specimen sequenced in a study of blood T cell repertoires in COVID-19 (dated by TCRdb to the early 2020s). Library preparation employed the immunoSEQ multiplex PCR assay. The clones in this table, taken by TCRdb from immuneACCESS, are in-frame only. Not every clone is retained; where verified, under half of the shortfall comes from an unresolved V gene, and the cause of the rest is unknown. The sample yields around 84,000 clones; over 65% were counted once. Around 6% of the sample lies in the top ten. The sample was peripheral blood. These receptors originate from a man between 45 and 60 years old with active or convalescent COVID-19.

The rearrangement links TRBV5-1 to TRBJ1-1, with TRBD1 as a possible D gene (6 bases). This CDR3 has 15 amino acids. Germline lookup yields CDR1 SGHRS and CDR2 YFSETQ. V lost 2 bases and J 1 base, leaving 12 bases between the germline ends. The CDR3 DNA reads TGCGCCAGCAGCTTAACCCCGACAGGGAACACTGAAGCTTTCTTT. Translation gives CASSLTPTGNTEAFF. The variable domain in full, with the rest retrieved from reference TRBV5-1 and TRBJ1-1, is KAGVTQTPRYLIKTRGQQVTLSCSPISGHRSVSWYQQTPGQGLQFLFEYFSETQRNKGNFPGRFSGRQFSNSRSEMNVSTLELGDSALYLCASSLTPTGNTEAFFGQGTRLTVV.

The genes are TRBV19 and TRBJ1-1; the match to TRBD1 covers 10 bases. V shed 4 bases and J 0 bases; nucleotides not matched to a gene: 2. This CDR3 has 15 residues. Germline loops: CDR1 LNHDA, CDR2 SQIVND (reference sequence). The CDR3 protein is CASSRDRGLNTEAFF. CDR3 DNA sequence: TGTGCCAGTAGTAGGGACAGGGGACTGAACACTGAAGCTTTCTTT.

The rearrangement links TRBV27 to TRBJ2-7, with D perhaps matching TRBD1 (6 bases). The V end was cut by 8 bases, the J end by 6 bases, with 14 bases between. From germline, CDR1 is MNHEY and CDR2 SMNVEV (reference sequence). CDR3 length equals 12 residues. The DNA for the CDR3 is TGTGCCAGCGGGTTCTCAGGGGTCGAGCAGTACTTC. As protein: CASGFSGVEQYF.

The chain couples TRBV10-2 to TRBJ1-5; TRBD1 aligns across 7 bases. Germline V gene sequence: CDR1 WSHSY, CDR2 SAAADI. V dropped 6 bases and J dropped 5; count of bases not matched to a gene: 13. The CDR3 length is 16 residues. Here the CDR3 reads CASSVGQEVQYQPQHF. The CDR3 DNA reads TGCGCCAGCAGCGTCGGACAGGAGGTCCAATATCAGCCCCAGCATTTT.

V gene TRBV5-6 combines with J gene TRBJ1-4; possible D gene TRBD1, 6 bases. The ends were cut back, 2 bases at V and 6 bases at J, with 11 bases in the middle. This CDR3 region has 14 residues. Germline CDR1 is SGHDT and CDR2 is YYEEEE. CDR3 amino acids: CASSFWTADEKLFF. CDR3 bases: TGTGCCAGCAGCTTTTGGACAGCCGATGAAAAACTGTTTTTT.

This chain connects TRBV30 to TRBJ2-3; 8 bases fit TRBD2. CDR1 is GTSNPN, CDR2 SVGIG, per germline (reference sequence). Trimming at V came to 0 bases and at J to 1 base, leaving 3 bases not matched to a gene. The CDR3 has 15 amino acids. The CDR3, as DNA: TGTGCCTGGAGTGTAAGGGGACTAGGCACAGATACGCAGTATTTT. Its translation is CAWSVRGLGTDTQYF.

The rearrangement uses TRBV3-1 (or the pseudogene TRBV3-2) and TRBJ1-1; tentative D call: TRBD1 (6 bases). V dropped 7 bases and J dropped 5 bases, with 26 bases sitting between them. This CDR3 comprises 17 residues. CDR1 and CDR2 from the germline V gene are LGHDT and YNNKEL (reference sequence). In DNA, the CDR3 is TGTGCCAGCAAACCTCCCGCGGGGGGCGTAGGGAGGACTGAAGCTTTCTTT. Protein sequence: CASKPPAGGVGRTEAFF.

V and J are TRBV19 and TRBJ1-1, with D tentatively TRBD1 (5 bases). V was shortened by 2 bases and J by 1 base, with 8 bases between the two germline ends. The CDR3 runs 14 residues. CDR1 is LNHDA and CDR2 is SQIVND in the germline V gene (reference sequence). In DNA form, the CDR3 reads TGTGCCAGTAGTATACCAGGGCAGAACACTGAAGCTTTCTTT. It encodes CASSIPGQNTEAFF.

J is TRBJ2-2 and V is TRBV1; the table's D call TRBD2 went unverified against the DNA. TRBV1 is marked as a pseudogene. The length of the CDR3 is 20 residues. The CDR3 here is CTSSQESGVAGGPYTGELFF. CDR3 DNA sequence: TGCACCAGCAGCCAAGAAAGCGGAGTAGCGGGGGGGCCGTACACCGGGGAGCTGTTTTTT.